Below are 8 T cell receptor beta chains sequenced from a single sample in a study of glioma-infiltrating T cells. TCR alpha and beta CDR3 regions were amplified from RNA using iRepertoire nested multiplex PCR. TCRdb passed the multiplex PCR reads through MiXCR, listing each CDR3 protein once. The profile shows about 380,000 distinct CDR3 sequences, more than 35% of them singletons. Sequenced input: glioma tissue, nonneoplastic brain tissue, or PBMCs (not recorded which). Receptor source: a human donor with low-grade glioma or glioblastoma, undergoing nonglioma brain surgery, or in good health (not recorded which).

The chain couples TRBV27 to TRBJ2-1, with 7 bases fitting TRBD1. Germline V gene sequence: CDR1 MNHEY, CDR2 SMNVEV (reference sequence). Trimming removed 5 bases from V and 10 bases from J; junction bases left unmatched: 14. The CDR3 contains 15 residues. CDR3 nucleotides: TGTGCCAGCAGTACTAAGGGGGCGTTTAATTTAGAGCAGTTCTTC. This sequence encodes CASSTKGAFNLEQFF.

Many counts were recorded for this clonotype. The rearrangement joins TRBV6-6 to TRBJ2-2; perhaps TRBD2 as D (5 bases). The CDR3 has 18 residues. Germline assignment: CDR1 MNHNY and CDR2 SVGAGI (reference sequence). Trimming pared 0 bases from V and 6 bases from J, leaving 20 bases between. The CDR3 here is CASSYSNSLLVRAGELFF. CDR3 in DNA: TGTGCCAGCAGTTACTCGAATTCGCTATTGGTGCGGGCCGGGGAGCTGTTTTTT.

This clonotype was seen many times. The V and J genes are TRBV10-3 and TRBJ2-3; a weak D match, TRBD2 (6 bases). V lost 3 bases to trimming and J lost 1 base, with 11 bases between them. Germline lookup yields CDR1 ENHRY and CDR2 SYGVKD. This CDR3 comprises 15 residues. DNA of the CDR3: TGTGCCATCAGTGATCCCGGGACTCGCACAGATACGCAGTATTTT. Translation: CAISDPGTRTDTQYF.

CDR3 sequence reads: CASSVGSSGGNNEQFF. The CDR3 region has the DNA TGTGCCAGCAGCGTAGGATCTAGCGGAGGAAACAATGAGCAGTTCTTC. The chain combines TRBV11-2 with TRBJ2-1, with TRBD2 identical over 7 bases. This CDR3 is 16 amino acids long. Losses at the gene ends were 5 bases for V and 5 bases for J; bases not matched to a gene: 12. Per the germline V gene, CDR1 is SGHAT and CDR2 is FQNNGV.

This clonotype has more than one count but fewer than ten. V gene TRBV6-1 combines with J gene TRBJ2-3; TRBD2 agrees at 7 bases. The ends lost 11 bases at V and 2 bases at J; junction bases unmatched: 10. This CDR3 region has 14 residues. Per germline, CDR1 MNHNS and CDR2 SASEGT. CDR3 bases: TGTGCCCCCCCATCCGGGAGGCACACAGATACGCAGTATTTT. Its translation is CAPPSGRHTDTQYF.

This clonotype has only a few counts. The chain is built from TRBV20-1 and TRBJ2-7; 7 bases align to TRBD1. The CDR3 totals 15 residues. V trimming: 5 bases; J trimming: 0 bases; junction bases outside the gene matches: 10. CDR1 and CDR2 (germline): DFQATT, SNEGSKA (reference sequence). The CDR3 sequence: CSAVSPGQSSYEQYF. For the CDR3, the DNA is TGCAGTGCTGTATCACCGGGACAGTCCTCCTACGAGCAGTACTTC.

This clonotype appeared many times. This chain connects TRBV20-1 to TRBJ2-1; TRBD1 or TRBD2 may be the D gene (6 bases each). V was pared by 0 bases and J by 5 bases, with 17 bases between. CDR1 DFQATT and CDR2 SNEGSKA come from the germline V gene (reference sequence). The CDR3 is 16 amino acids. CDR3 sequence: CSARDSPARGDNEQFF. The CDR3 region has the DNA TGCAGTGCTAGAGATTCGCCGGCTAGGGGGGACAATGAGCAGTTCTTC.

This clonotype showed up just a few times. This rearrangement joins TRBV12-3 or TRBV12-4 to TRBJ1-5, with 11 bases identical to TRBD1. V was clipped by 5 bases and J by 10 bases; unmatched bases: 13. This CDR3 has 16 residues. The CDR3 here is CASSPGTGGIAVPQHF. DNA of the CDR3: TGTGCCAGCAGTCCCGGGACAGGGGGGATCGCGGTACCCCAGCATTTT.